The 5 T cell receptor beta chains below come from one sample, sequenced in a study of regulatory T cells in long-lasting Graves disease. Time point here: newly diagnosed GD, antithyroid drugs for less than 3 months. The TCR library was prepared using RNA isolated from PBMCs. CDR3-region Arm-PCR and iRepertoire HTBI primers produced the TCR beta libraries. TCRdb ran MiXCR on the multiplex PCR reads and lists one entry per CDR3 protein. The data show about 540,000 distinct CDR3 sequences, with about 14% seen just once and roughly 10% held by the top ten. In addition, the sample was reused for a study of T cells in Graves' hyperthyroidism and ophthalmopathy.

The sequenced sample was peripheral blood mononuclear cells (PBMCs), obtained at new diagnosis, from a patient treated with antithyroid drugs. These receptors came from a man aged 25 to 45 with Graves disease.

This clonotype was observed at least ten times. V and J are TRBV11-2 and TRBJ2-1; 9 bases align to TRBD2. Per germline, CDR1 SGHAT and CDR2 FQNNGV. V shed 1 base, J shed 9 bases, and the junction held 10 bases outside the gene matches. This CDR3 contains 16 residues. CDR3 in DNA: TGTGCCAGCAGCTTAGTGGCTAGCGGGAACTCGGGTGAGCAGTTCTTC. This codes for CASSLVASGNSGEQFF. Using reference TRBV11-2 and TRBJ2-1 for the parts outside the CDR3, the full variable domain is EAGVAQSPRYKIIEKRQSVAFWCNPISGHATLYWYQQILGQGPKLLIQFQNNGVVDDSQLPKDRFSAERLKGVDSTLKIQPAKLEDSAVYLCASSLVASGNSGEQFFGPGTRLTVL.

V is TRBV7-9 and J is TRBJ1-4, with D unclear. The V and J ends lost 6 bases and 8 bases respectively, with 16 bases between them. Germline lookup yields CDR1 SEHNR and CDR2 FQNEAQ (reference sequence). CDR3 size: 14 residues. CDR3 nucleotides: TGTGCCAGCAGTTCGGATCCAAGAGGAGAAAAACTGTTTTTT. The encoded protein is CASSSDPRGEKLFF. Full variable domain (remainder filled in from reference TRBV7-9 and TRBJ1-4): DTGVSQNPRHKITKRGQNVTFRCDPISEHNRLYWYRQTLGQGPEFLTYFQNEAQLEKSRLLSDRFSAERPKGSFSTLEIQRTEQGDSAMYLCASSSDPRGEKLFFGSGTQLSVL.

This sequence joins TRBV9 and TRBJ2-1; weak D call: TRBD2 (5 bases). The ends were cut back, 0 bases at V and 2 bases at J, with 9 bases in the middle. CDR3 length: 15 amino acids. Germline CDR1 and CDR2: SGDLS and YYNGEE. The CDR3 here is CASSVVEATYNEQFF. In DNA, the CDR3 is TGTGCCAGCAGCGTAGTGGAGGCAACCTACAATGAGCAGTTCTTC. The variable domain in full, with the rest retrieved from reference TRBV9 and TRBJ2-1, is DSGVTQTPKHLITATGQRVTLRCSPRSGDLSVYWYQQSLDQGLQFLIQYYNGEERAKGNILERFSAQQFPDLHSELNLSSLELGDSALYFCASSVVEATYNEQFFGPGTRLTVL.

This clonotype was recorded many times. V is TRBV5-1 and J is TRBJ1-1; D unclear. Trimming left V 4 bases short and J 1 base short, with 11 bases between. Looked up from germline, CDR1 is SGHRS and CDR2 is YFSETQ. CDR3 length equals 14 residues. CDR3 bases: TGCGCCAGCAGCCCCCCGACCGAGAACACTGAAGCTTTCTTT. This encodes CASSPPTENTEAFF.

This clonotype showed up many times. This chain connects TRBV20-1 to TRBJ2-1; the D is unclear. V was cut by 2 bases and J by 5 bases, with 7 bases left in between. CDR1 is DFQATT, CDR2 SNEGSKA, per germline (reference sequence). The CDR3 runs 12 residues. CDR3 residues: CSARLGDNEQFF. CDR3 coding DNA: TGCAGTGCTAGACTCGGCGACAATGAGCAGTTCTTC.